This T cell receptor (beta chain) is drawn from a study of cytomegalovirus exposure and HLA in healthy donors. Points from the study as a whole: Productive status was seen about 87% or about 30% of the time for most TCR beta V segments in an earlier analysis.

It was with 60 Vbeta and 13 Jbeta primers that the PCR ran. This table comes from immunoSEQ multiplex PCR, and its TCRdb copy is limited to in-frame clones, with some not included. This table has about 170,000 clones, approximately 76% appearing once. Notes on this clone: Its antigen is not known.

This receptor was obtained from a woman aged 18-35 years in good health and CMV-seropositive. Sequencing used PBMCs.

CDR3 DNA: TGTGCCAGCTCACAACAGGGGGCGACCAAAAACATTCAGTACTTC. Protein product: CASSQQGATKNIQYF. V is TRBV18 and J is TRBJ2-4; 9 nucleotides line up with TRBD1. The CDR3 extends over 15 amino acids. Germline V gene lookup returns CDR1 KGHSH and CDR2 LQKENI. Unmatched junction bases numbered 3, after V lost 4 bases and J lost 2 bases. Drawing the rest from reference TRBV18 and TRBJ2-4, the complete variable domain is NAGVMQNPRHLVRRRGQEARLRCSPMKGHSHVYWYRQLPEEGLKFMVYLQKENIIDESGMPKERFSAEFPKEGPSILRIQQVVRGDSAAYFCASSQQGATKNIQYFGAGTRLSVL.